This T cell receptor (beta chain) was recovered during a study of Graves' ophthalmopathy and Graves' hyperthyroidism (dated by TCRdb to 2017 to 2018). As for the study more broadly: Peripheral blood was collected at initial diagnosis, before any treatment. To explore V-J signatures that separate ophthalmopathy from hyperthyroidism, a discovery set of about a hundred patients was enrolled, consisting of approximately 44 with ophthalmopathy and fewer than 60 with stable hyperthyroidism. In total, around 130 blood samples were TCR-sequenced: around 42 ophthalmopathy, under 85 hyperthyroidism and about 17 hyperthyroidism-to-ophthalmopathy patients. The independent validation cohort included approximately 19 hyperthyroidism patients plus 17 patients who later progressed from hyperthyroidism to ophthalmopathy. Once sampling was done, hyperthyroidism patients were given methimazole at a starting dose of 30 mg daily, while ophthalmopathy patients were given high-dose intravenous methylprednisolone. The 75 to 100 discovery patients were divided at random into training and test sets in a 7:3 ratio. The study used TCR beta repertoire signatures to distinguish Graves' ophthalmopathy from Graves' hyperthyroidism and to predict progression to ophthalmopathy. In more than 5 hyperthyroidism patients, the T-cell repertoire of thyroid tissue was compared with the T-cell repertoire of blood.

Study-level results and caveats: Most of the expanded thyroid clonotypes with a frequency above 0.001 were also detected in blood, and it was suggested that the thyroid immune response may be reflected by blood repertoires. In validation, the model predicted ophthalmopathy progression with about 71% sensitivity and around 72% specificity; roughly 12 predicted patients were CT-confirmed with GO in a median of about 6.2 months. Ophthalmopathy was separated from stable hyperthyroidism by the 13-signature model with around 89% sensitivity and roughly 83% specificity in cross-validation and with 80%/75% in the test set. Sample size was not statistically predetermined, and group allocation was not concealed from the investigators.

The ophthalmopathy patients had moderately to severely active disease, with a Clinical Activity Score of 3 or higher, a NOSPECS grade of 4 or higher, and a disease duration of less than 3 months. Anyone with other autoimmune diseases, uncontrolled infections, pregnancy or lactation was excluded from the study. Diagnosis relied on clinical symptoms, serum thyroxine, TRAb, thyroid ultrasound and orbital computed tomography. Ficoll-Paque density gradient centrifugation was used to isolate PBMCs from approximately 10 ml of fresh peripheral blood. Total RNA was extracted using Trizol reagent, and RNA quality was checked on an Agilent 2100 Bioanalyzer. After removal of 3 bases from V and 6 bases from J, the junction retains 2 bases not matched to a gene. The germline V gene (reference sequence) specifies LGHDT as CDR1 and YNNKEL as CDR2. The CDR3 goes from the cysteine to the phenylalanine over 12 residues. CDR3 DNA is the only sequence kept; it has 36 bases, read in frame from the first base.

For repertoire sequencing, the TCR beta CDR3 regions were amplified from RNA transcripts. A first-round RT-PCR used HTBI primers with the Qiagen OneStep RT-PCR kit, followed by a second-round multiplex PCR, size selection and purification. Sequencing of the libraries was carried out on an Illumina HiSeq2000 in paired-end mode with 100 bp reads. As for how the authors treated the data: SOAPnuke was used to process the reads, removing any read that contained adapters or uncalled bases, had a mean Phred below 15, or lacked an exact match to the constant primer or identifier. COPE v1.2.5 was used to merge high-quality paired reads. Unique nucleotide sequences were defined as clonotypes and aligned to IMGT TRB V, D and J references using MiTCR v1.1. Only V-J combinations with frequency above 0.0001 were analysed, covering around 99% of repertoires. For each V-J combination, a TCR clonal expansion and chaos score was defined as the ratio of F50 clonal expansion to chaos observed in the TCRdist matrix. Welch's t-statistics and random forest were used to narrow the features down to about twelve V-J combinations, which were then fed into a naive Bayes classifier. Thyroid-blood repertoire similarity was quantified with the Morisita-Horn index. TCRdb reprocessing: public reads trimmed at Q25 with fastp, clones called with MiXCR, in-frame beta chains kept. Each entry merges the rows of one CDR3 protein and shows their most common DNA and genes. These V and J calls rely on TCRdb rather than the paper's analysis. The sample table shows roughly 480,000 distinct CDR3 sequences, and under 15% are seen once. Jointly, the top ten make up about 9.4% of the sample.

A remark on this clonotype: The antigen it recognizes is unknown. No quality values exist for individual bases; no much larger clone is one base distant.

This TCR came from a woman aged 25 to 39 with Graves' ophthalmopathy. Donor details come from another sample of the same person, matched by shared clones. This chain joins TRBV3-1 to TRBJ2-7, and 7 junction bases match TRBD1. The sequenced sample was blood. For the CDR3, the sequence is CASSHDRVEQYF. In nucleotides, the sequence is TGTGCCAGCAGCCATGACAGGGTCGAGCAGTACTTC.